A selection of T cell receptor beta chains follows, all from one sample in a study of type 1 regulatory T cells. Antigens for these TCRs are unknown. TCRdb re-derived calls from the reads in MiXCR, one entry per CDR3 protein. The repertoire consists of some 20,000 distinct CDR3 sequences, with less than 60% occurring once and the leading ten covering around 5%. Sequences were obtained from cultured T cells, either the whole culture or a sorted T cell fraction (not recorded which). The source of these receptors is a human donor in good health. Both conserved end residues are part of each CDR3. The D gene is left open where the match is weak. A clone size is listed for some rows: how often the clone was seen (once, few, many), or a class if it is expanded.

j_call	d_call	clone_size	v_call	cdr3_aa	cdr3_nt
TRBJ2-1	NA	NA	TRBV19	CASSIVGASYNEQFF	TGTGCCAGTAGTATAGTTGGGGCGTCCTACAATGAGCAGTTCTTC
TRBJ2-3	TRBD2	few	TRBV12-3/TRBV12-4	CASSLDIGGATDTQYF	TGTGCCAGCAGTTTAGATATCGGGGGGGCGACAGATACGCAGTATTTT
TRBJ2-5	TRBD2	few	TRBV4-2	CASSQELESGRGTQYF	TGTGCCAGCAGCCAAGAGTTGGAGAGCGGGAGGGGGACCCAGTACTTC
TRBJ1-1	NA	NA	TRBV18	CASSPLGITEAFF	TGTGCCAGCTCACCACTTGGAATCACTGAAGCTTTCTTT
TRBJ2-2	NA	medium-sized	TRBV7-7	CASKPAGTNTGELFF	TGTGCCAGCAAACCCGCAGGGACGAACACCGGGGAGCTGTTTTTT
TRBJ1-1	NA	few	TRBV12-2	CATPLGGGAFF	TGTGCAACCCCCTTAGGGGGCGGGGCTTTCTTT
TRBJ2-3	NA	NA	TRBV20-1	CSAERGTSTDTQYF	TGCAGTGCTGAACGGGGAACTAGCACAGATACGCAGTATTTT
TRBJ1-1	TRBD1	once	TRBV19	CASSRDRDTEAFF	TGTGCCAGTAGTAGGGACAGGGATACTGAAGCTTTCTTT
TRBJ1-2	TRBD1	few	TRBV10-3	CAGTDRVNYGYTF	TGTGCCGGAACTGACAGGGTTAACTATGGCTACACCTTC
TRBJ1-1	NA	medium-sized	TRBV18	CASSISTVNTEAFF	TGTGCCAGCTCAATCAGTACAGTAAACACTGAAGCTTTCTTT
TRBJ2-5	NA	NA	TRBV7-6	CASSLVGGRAEETQYF	TGTGCCAGCAGCTTAGTAGGGGGACGGGCAGAAGAGACCCAGTACTTC
TRBJ2-5	TRBD1	NA	TRBV7-3	CASSSTGQPRETQYF	TGTGCCAGCAGCTCGACGGGACAGCCAAGGGAGACCCAGTACTTC
TRBJ2-1	TRBD1	few	TRBV12-3/TRBV12-4	CASKGQGAIVDEQFF	TGTGCCAGCAAAGGACAGGGGGCGATTGTCGATGAGCAGTTCTTC
TRBJ2-5	NA	once	TRBV12-3/TRBV12-4	CASSFRQQETQYF	TGTGCCAGCAGTTTTCGACAGCAAGAGACCCAGTACTTC
TRBJ1-1	NA	NA	TRBV25-1	CASHSNVGTEAFF	TGTGCCAGCCACTCCAATGTGGGAACTGAAGCTTTCTTT
TRBJ2-1	TRBD2	NA	TRBV7-2	CASSLGWDSGGLEQFF	TGTGCCAGCAGCTTGGGGTGGGATAGCGGGGGATTAGAGCAGTTCTTC
TRBJ1-2	NA	NA	TRBV29-1	CSVGRVDGYTF	TGCAGCGTTGGCAGGGTGGATGGCTACACCTTC
TRBJ2-5	NA	NA	TRBV7-9	CASSSGLSQETQYF	TGTGCCAGCAGCTCGGGACTTTCCCAAGAGACCCAGTACTTC
TRBJ1-1	NA	NA	TRBV19	CASSPQRGVFF	TGTGCCAGCTCCCCCCAGCGTGGGGTATTCTTT
TRBJ2-7	NA	NA	TRBV28	CASSTPKGQIYEQYF	TGTGCCAGCAGTACCCCCAAGGGACAAATCTACGAGCAGTACTTC
TRBJ2-3	NA	few	TRBV20-1	CSARVDVSTDTQYF	TGCAGTGCTAGAGTCGACGTTAGCACAGATACGCAGTATTTT
TRBJ2-7	NA	NA	TRBV5-1	CASSDSLSYEQYF	TGCGCCAGCAGCGATAGTCTCTCCTACGAGCAGTACTTC
TRBJ2-7	TRBD1	few	TRBV29-1	CSVANRGHHEQYF	TGCAGCGTAGCAAACAGGGGACACCACGAGCAGTACTTC
TRBJ1-2	TRBD1	few	TRBV7-9	CASSSNRGSYGYTF	TGTGCCAGCAGCTCGAACAGGGGCTCCTATGGCTACACCTTC